This T cell receptor beta chain was sequenced for a study of early T cells in non-severe SARS-CoV-2 infection (dated by TCRdb to the early 2020s). Study-level background: Bulk RNA from unsorted whole blood was used for TCR sequencing, so alpha and beta chains could not be paired.

Study-level results and caveats: VDJdb matching was skewed toward anti-spike CD8 responses and likely underestimated virus-specific expansions by missing private and CD4 specificities.

Set within a cohort of healthcare workers in London, UK, this nested case-control study involved weekly PCR testing of nasopharyngeal swabs along with blood sampling. Between 23 and 31 March 2020, the week of the UK lockdown, healthcare workers were enrolled and then followed up weekly for as long as 16 weeks. Libraries were built with 5' RACE. For sequencing, a NextSeq 500 was employed. Unique molecular identifiers were attached to individual cDNA molecules in the TCR library protocol so that sequencing error and PCR bias could be corrected. Sequencing covered both TCR alpha and beta chains, and within each sample the abundances of alpha and beta sequences were tightly co-correlated. Per the authors' processing: Decombinator V4 was used to annotate the V gene, J gene and CDR3 of the TCR sequences. TCRs were defined as expanded if a significant change between any two time points was detected under a Poisson model with p below 0.0001. TCR abundances were normalised to the total number of TCRs sequenced per sample and were expressed as counts per million. TRAV1-2 paired with TRAJ12, TRAJ20 or TRAJ33 defined MAIT TCRs, while TRAV10 paired with TRAJ18 defined iNKT TCRs. VDJdb, accessed 1 November 2021, was searched for CMV, EBV and SARS-CoV-2 annotated TCRs, with TCRs annotated for multiple antigens excluded. The public reads were reprocessed in TCRdb via fastp at Q25 and MiXCR, keeping in-frame beta chains. Rows with a matching CDR3 protein are joined into one entry that keeps the most common DNA and genes. It is TCRdb's table, rather than the study itself, that gives the V and J calls and clone size. Within this sample are about 83,000 distinct CDR3 sequences, with more than 9% of them counted one time only. Approximately 8% of the sample is in the top ten clones.

This clonotype was counted only a few times. This receptor's antigen is unknown. Per-base qualities were not stored, and no clone one base away is much larger. V is clipped by 4 bases and J by 3 bases, and the sequence between their germline boundaries is 4 bases long. From the cysteine through the phenylalanine, the CDR3 covers 11 amino acids. Of the read, only the CDR3 DNA is kept; its 33 bases are in frame from base 1. Taken from the germline V gene, the CDR1 and CDR2 loops are SNHLY and FYNNEI. In this chain, TRBV2 is recombined with TRBJ2-7; no confident D gene assignment can be made. Source: whole blood, taken at baseline. This receptor was identified in an adult who was a healthcare worker with PCR-confirmed SARS-CoV-2 infection or an uninfected control (not recorded which). Here is the DNA: TGTGCCAGCAGTGCGGGCTACGAGCAGTACTTC. This gives the protein CASSAGYEQYF.